This T cell receptor beta chain was documented in a study of blood T cells in healthy people across ages. Primers used in a second PCR of roughly 7 to 12 cycles were a sample-barcoded 5' primer and a J-beta primer mix. Each of the cDNA molecules was tagged by a template-switch adaptor with 12 random nucleotides. TCRdb independently ran MiXCR on the 5' RACE reads; one entry per CDR3 protein. Here the sample spans over 1,300,000 distinct CDR3 sequences, 55% to 75% being singletons. Trimming shortened V by 4 bases and J by 5 bases, and 12 bases separated the two germline ends. Germline V gives CDR1 WSHSY, CDR2 SAAADI. The CDR3 sequence is 13 residues long. This clonotype was seen only a few times.

Sequencing used blood. The TCR sequence derives from a man between 18 and 35 years old in good health. This chain links TRBV10-2 with TRBJ2-7; D not resolved. The CDR3 here is CASSVIIGDEQYF. The CDR3 region has the DNA TGCGCCAGCAGTGTGATTATAGGTGACGAGCAGTACTTC.